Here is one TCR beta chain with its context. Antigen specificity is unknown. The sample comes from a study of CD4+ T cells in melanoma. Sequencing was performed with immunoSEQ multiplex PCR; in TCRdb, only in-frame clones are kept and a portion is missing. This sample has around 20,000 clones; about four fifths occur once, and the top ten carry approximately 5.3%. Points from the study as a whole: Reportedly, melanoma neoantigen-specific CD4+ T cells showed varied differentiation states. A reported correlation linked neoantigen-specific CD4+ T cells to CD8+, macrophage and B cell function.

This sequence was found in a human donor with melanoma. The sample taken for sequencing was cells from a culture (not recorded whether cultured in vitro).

This chain's CDR3 is CASSYSPNNYGYTF. The CDR3 DNA reads TGTGCCAGCAGTTACTCACCGAATAACTATGGCTACACCTTC. The chain employs TRBV6-5 and TRBJ1-2; unclear D gene. CDR1 and CDR2 (germline): MNHEY, SVGAGI. The CDR3 is 14 amino acids. V was cut by 0 bases and J by 1 base, with 6 bases left in between.